The 31 T cell receptor beta chains below all came from one sample that was sequenced in a study of T cells in Graves' hyperthyroidism and ophthalmopathy. What was amplified from RNA transcripts were TCR beta CDR3 regions. The HTBI set primed first-round TCR CDR3 RT-PCR. TCRdb called the multiplex PCR reads again in MiXCR, with one record for every CDR3 protein. The table records about 560,000 distinct CDR3 sequences, approximately 14% of them present only once. The sequencing input was blood. The receptors stem from a woman aged 25 to 45 with Graves' hyperthyroidism.

This clonotype showed up many times. V and J are TRBV28 and TRBJ2-2; 11 bases fit TRBD2. Trimming took 5 bases from V and 4 from J; bases not matched to a gene: 6. The length of the CDR3 is 16 residues. CDR1 and CDR2 (germline): MDHEN, SYDVKM. The CDR3 sequence: CASSPQTSGTTGELFF. The CDR3 nucleotides are TGTGCCAGCAGTCCCCAGACTAGCGGGACCACCGGGGAGCTGTTTTTT.

This clonotype was observed a handful of times. The chain carries TRBV6-5 and TRBJ2-2; D remains ambiguous. Trimming removed 0 bases from V and 7 bases from J, with 6 bases in between. Germline lookup yields CDR1 MNHEY and CDR2 SVGAGI. The CDR3 consists of 13 residues. The CDR3 bases are TGTGCCAGCAGTTACTCGATAGTCGGGGAGCTGTTTTTT. Protein product: CASSYSIVGELFF.

This rearrangement joins TRBV30 to TRBJ1-6; the match to TRBD1 covers 8 bases. The CDR3 has 13 amino acids. CDR1 is GTSNPN and CDR2 is SVGIG in the germline V gene (reference sequence). J gave up 8 bases and V 8 bases, and 8 bases lay outside the gene matches. The CDR3 protein is CALDREADSPLHF. The CDR3 DNA reads TGTGCCCTGGACAGGGAGGCGGATTCACCCCTCCACTTT. Filled out from reference TRBV30 and TRBJ1-6, the complete variable domain reads SQTIHQWPATLVQPVGSPLSLECTVEGTSNPNLYWYRQAAGRGLQLLFYSVGIGQISSEVPQNLSASRPQDRQFILSSKKLLLSDSGFYLCALDREADSPLHFGNGTRLTVT.

There are many counts of this clonotype. As DNA, the CDR3 is TGTGCCTGCCTCACCCCCACAGCACAGGCCATGAACACTGAAGCTTTCTTT. It is translated as CACLTPTAQAMNTEAFF. The rearrangement uses TRBV30 and TRBJ1-1, with a weak D call TRBD1 (5 bases). V was clipped by 6 bases and J by 0 bases, with 23 bases between them. The germline CDR1 and CDR2 sequences are GTSNPN and SVGIG (reference sequence). This CDR3 spans 17 amino acids.

This clonotype was recorded many times. V gene TRBV5-1 combines with J gene TRBJ2-7, with TRBD2 identical over 13 bases. This CDR3 spans 17 amino acids. V lost 1 base to trimming and J lost 3 bases; unmatched junction nucleotides: 7. CDR1 and CDR2 (germline): SGHRS, YFSETQ. This CDR3 reads CASSLTSGRALRYEQYF. The CDR3 nucleotides read TGCGCCAGCAGCTTGACTAGCGGGAGGGCCTTACGCTACGAGCAGTACTTC.

The rearrangement joins TRBV20-1 to TRBJ1-5; D not certain. Trimming took off 1 base at V and 3 bases at J, with 7 bases between the two ends. The CDR3 runs to 13 residues. CDR1 is DFQATT and CDR2 is SNEGSKA in the germline V gene (reference sequence). The CDR3 protein is CSARASVNQPQHF. In DNA, the CDR3 is TGCAGTGCTAGAGCCAGTGTCAATCAGCCCCAGCATTTT.

The sample holds many counts of this clonotype. This chain connects TRBV18 to TRBJ1-1; D unclear. The CDR3 runs 15 residues. From germline, CDR1 is KGHSH and CDR2 LQKENI. The V end lost 3 bases, the J end lost 0 bases, and 11 bases lay between the germline ends. CDR3 nucleotide sequence: TGTGCCAGCTCACCCTCACAGAACATGAACACTGAAGCTTTCTTT. This encodes CASSPSQNMNTEAFF.

Regarding this clonotype: A read error may account for a junction end that differs from germline. The rearrangement links TRBV7-9 to TRBJ2-5; weak D call: TRBD1 (6 bases). The CDR3 is made up of 15 amino acids. Germline CDR1 is SEHNR and CDR2 is FQNEAQ (reference sequence). CDR3 amino acids: CASGLALGTQETQYF. CDR3 nucleotides: TGTGCCAGCGGCTTAGCGCTTGGGACACAAGAGACCCAGTACTTC.

This clonotype came up many times. The chain couples TRBV30 to TRBJ1-2, with D hard to call. Germline-derived CDR1 and CDR2 are GTSNPN and SVGIG (reference sequence). V lost 0 bases and J 5 bases, leaving 19 bases between the germline ends. This CDR3 contains 16 residues. Written as DNA, the CDR3 is TGTGCCTGGAGTGTATTCCGTCCTACGGTAACGTATGGCTACACCTTC. Amino acid sequence: CAWSVFRPTVTYGYTF.

As concerns this clonotype: A much larger clonotype is one base distant, so this may be a read error. The gene calls are TRBV27 and TRBJ1-1; a possible D gene is TRBD1 (6 bases). Germline CDR1 is MNHEY and CDR2 is SMNVEV (reference sequence). CDR3 length: 16 amino acids. The V gene lost 1 base and the J gene lost 0 bases, with 12 bases spanning the gap. The CDR3: CASSLFSGAMNTEAFF. As DNA, the CDR3 is TGTGCCAGCAGTTTATTTTCAGGGGCCATGAACACTGAAGCTTTCTTT.

CDR3 bases: TGTGCCAGCAGCGTAGAGCCTAGCGGGAGAGGGGTGCAGTTCTTC. It codes for CASSVEPSGRGVQFF. The chain is built from TRBV9 and TRBJ2-1; 10 bases agree with TRBD2. CDR3 length equals 15 residues. The germline gives CDR1 SGDLS, CDR2 YYNGEE. V dropped 0 bases and J dropped 12; count of bases not matched to a gene: 9. Variable domain in full (rest from reference TRBV9 and TRBJ2-1): DSGVTQTPKHLITATGQRVTLRCSPRSGDLSVYWYQQSLDQGLQFLIQYYNGEERAKGNILERFSAQQFPDLHSELNLSSLELGDSALYFCASSVEPSGRGVQFFGPGTRLTVL.

In its sample, this clonotype was seen many times. The J gene is TRBJ2-2, the V gene TRBV24-1, with 9 bases that match TRBD1. The CDR3 is 16 amino acids. The ends lost 3 bases at V and 5 bases at J; junction bases unmatched: 6. CDR1 and CDR2 from the germline V gene are KGHDR and SFDVKD. Here the CDR3 DNA reads TGTGCCACCAGTGATCCGGGACAGGGAACAACCGGGGAGCTGTTTTTT. It codes for CATSDPGQGTTGELFF.

This clonotype was detected many times. The rearrangement joins TRBV7-7 to TRBJ2-5; tentatively, D is TRBD2 (5 bases). V lost 5 bases, J lost 1 base, and 11 bases lay in between. Germline V gene data show CDR1 as SSHAT and CDR2 as FNYEAQ (reference sequence). CDR3 size: 14 residues. CDR3 region: CASSTGRGQETQYF. DNA of the CDR3: TGTGCCAGCAGCACCGGTCGGGGCCAAGAGACCCAGTACTTC.

Details on this clonotype: No conserved phenylalanine or tryptophan ends this CDR3, so it is likely a read error. The rearrangement joins TRBV9 to TRBJ2-7; TRBD2 matches at 7 bases. CDR3 length: 16 residues. The trim removed 1 base at V and 2 bases at J, leaving 9 bases unmatched. Per the germline V gene, CDR1 is SGDLS and CDR2 is YYNGEE. CDR3 DNA sequence: TGTGCCAGCAGCGTAAACCGACTAGCTCCAACCTACGAGCAGTACTCC. Amino acid sequence: CASSVNRLAPTYEQYS.

This clonotype was found many times. This rearrangement joins TRBV7-9 to TRBJ2-1; D is perhaps TRBD2 (6 bases). V shed 5 bases and J shed 0 bases, with 17 bases lying between them. Germline values: CDR1 SEHNR, CDR2 FQNEAQ (reference sequence). This CDR3 spans 17 amino acids. CDR3 in DNA: TGTGCCAGCAGCGGAATAACCCGGGACTCCTCCTACAATGAGCAGTTCTTC. It translates to CASSGITRDSSYNEQFF.

This clonotype came up many times. The chain links TRBV30 to TRBJ1-1, with D tentatively TRBD1 (5 bases). Germline CDR1 GTSNPN, CDR2 SVGIG (reference sequence). The CDR3 runs to 13 residues. The ends were cut back, 5 bases at V and 8 bases at J, with 18 bases in the middle. The CDR3 DNA follows: TGTGCCTGGGGCGCTGGAAGACAGCCCGAAGCTTTCTTT. It is translated as CAWGAGRQPEAFF.

This clonotype was seen at least ten times. The chain links TRBV6-1 to TRBJ2-7, with D perhaps matching TRBD1 (6 bases). The CDR3 totals 14 residues. Germline lookup yields CDR1 MNHNS and CDR2 SASEGT. Trimming stripped 5 bases from V and 3 bases from J, with 14 bases between. The CDR3 loop reads CASSQQGSGYEQYF. The CDR3 coding sequence is TGTGCCAGCAGTCAACAGGGATCGGGCTACGAGCAGTACTTC.

The sample holds many counts of this clonotype. The rearrangement links TRBV7-8 to TRBJ1-2; a possible D gene is TRBD1 (6 bases). The CDR3 is 15 residues long. Trimming took 2 bases from V and 0 from J, leaving 10 bases between them. In germline, CDR1 is SGHVS, CDR2 FQNEAQ. CDR3 bases: TGTGCCAGCAGCTTATCGACAGGTCCTAACTATGGCTACACCTTC. Its translation is CASSLSTGPNYGYTF.

This clonotype was seen ten or more times. The V call is TRBV18, the J call TRBJ1-2, with D possibly being TRBD1 (5 bases). CDR3 length equals 14 residues. Germline CDR1 and CDR2: KGHSH and LQKENI. V gave up 6 bases and J gave up 4 bases, with 15 bases separating them. DNA for the CDR3: TGTGCCAGCTCCCCTCCGGGGGAGATCTATGGCTACACCTTC. Residues: CASSPPGEIYGYTF.

This clonotype was detected only a few times. This sequence joins TRBV9 and TRBJ2-7, with TRBD2 identical over 13 bases. After removal of 3 bases from V and 5 bases from J, the junction contained 8 bases not matched to a gene. Per germline, CDR1 SGDLS and CDR2 YYNGEE. This CDR3 has 16 residues. CDR3 in DNA: TGTGCCAGCAGCGGGGGACTAGCGGGGCTCCCACACGAGCAGTACTTC. Amino acid sequence: CASSGGLAGLPHEQYF.

J is TRBJ2-7 and V is TRBV19, with 10 bases that match TRBD1. J gave up 3 bases and V 6 bases, and 8 bases lay outside the gene matches. The V gene's germline CDR1 is LNHDA and CDR2 SQIVND (reference sequence). CDR3 size: 15 residues. The CDR3 loop reads CASSPGQGKFYEQYF. The DNA for the CDR3 is TGTGCCAGTAGCCCGGGACAGGGGAAATTCTACGAGCAGTACTTC.

In DNA, the CDR3 is TGTGCCACCGAAATGGGTACGAACACCGGGGAGCTGTTTTTT. It translates to CATEMGTNTGELFF. The chain has TRBV19 and TRBJ2-2; D not resolved. Germline V gives CDR1 LNHDA, CDR2 SQIVND (reference sequence). Trimming pared 10 bases from V and 0 bases from J, leaving 12 bases between. The CDR3 is made up of 14 amino acids.

This clonotype was observed a handful of times. This sequence joins TRBV2 and TRBJ2-1; tentative D call: TRBD1 (6 bases). V lost 5 bases to trimming and J lost 8 bases, with 16 bases between them. The CDR3 sequence is 14 residues long. Germline assignment: CDR1 SNHLY and CDR2 FYNNEI. In nucleotides, the CDR3 is TGTGCCAGCAGTCCGGGACACGGAGCGGATGAGCAGTTCTTC. Translated: CASSPGHGADEQFF.

This clonotype showed up many times. The rearrangement uses TRBV3-1 and TRBJ1-2; D is undetermined. The CDR3 has 12 residues. CDR1 and CDR2 from the germline V gene are LGHDT and YNNKEL (reference sequence). The V gene lost 1 base and the J gene lost 8 bases, with 8 bases spanning the gap. The CDR3 region is CASSQVSGGYTF. In DNA, the CDR3 is TGTGCCAGCAGCCAAGTATCAGGAGGCTACACCTTC.

The CDR3 is CSVAKGQETQYF. Here the CDR3 DNA reads TGCAGCGTTGCGAAGGGGCAAGAGACCCAGTACTTC. The rearrangement joins TRBV29-1 to TRBJ2-5, with TRBD1 as a possible D gene (5 bases). CDR3 length: 12 residues. V lost 4 bases to trimming and J lost 2 bases, with 8 bases between them. CDR1 and CDR2 from the germline V gene are SQVTM and ANQGSEA.

This clonotype was detected ten times or more. The chain recombines TRBV20-1 with TRBJ1-5, with D unresolved. CDR1 and CDR2 (germline): DFQATT, SNEGSKA (reference sequence). Between the trimmed V and J ends, which lost 4 bases and 4 bases, there was a span of 17 bases. There are 15 residues in the CDR3. CDR3 in amino acids: CSATVGFSPNQPQHF. CDR3 nucleotides: TGCAGTGCTACCGTGGGCTTCAGTCCGAATCAGCCCCAGCATTTT.

The gene calls are TRBV15 and TRBJ2-5; weak D call: TRBD2 (6 bases). The CDR3 contains 13 residues. In germline, CDR1 is LNHNV, CDR2 YYDKDF (reference sequence). The V end lost 4 bases, the J end lost 5 bases, and 11 bases lay between the germline ends. The CDR3: CATSKGGEETQYF. The DNA of the CDR3 is TGTGCCACCAGCAAGGGCGGGGAGGAGACCCAGTACTTC. The full variable domain, in which reference TRBV15 and TRBJ2-5 provide the parts outside the CDR3, is DAMVIQNPRYQVTQFGKPVTLSCSQTLNHNVMYWYQQKSSQAPKLLFHYYDKDFNNEADTPDNFQSRRPNTSFCFLDIRSPGLGDTAMYLCATSKGGEETQYFGPGTRLLVL.

This clonotype showed up many times. V usage is TRBV6-1 and J usage is TRBJ2-7; TRBD1 matches 9 bases. Germline V CDR1 and CDR2: MNHNS, SASEGT. CDR3 size: 14 residues. V was clipped by 5 bases and J by 5 bases; unmatched bases: 7. This chain's CDR3 is CASSPGTGLNEQYF. DNA for the CDR3: TGTGCCAGCAGTCCCGGGACAGGGCTGAACGAGCAGTACTTC.

This chain uses TRBV14 with TRBJ2-2; D call uncertain. The germline V gene encodes CDR1 SGHDN and CDR2 FVKESK. Trimming pared 0 bases from V and 1 base from J, leaving 9 bases between. The CDR3 sequence is 16 residues long. The CDR3 DNA reads as TGTGCCAGCAGCCAAGAGCTCAGGAGGAACACCGGGGAGCTGTTTTTT. Translating gives CASSQELRRNTGELFF.

This clonotype was seen a few times. The chain couples TRBV5-1 to TRBJ1-2; TRBD1 matches at 8 bases. The germline V gene encodes CDR1 SGHRS and CDR2 YFSETQ. V lost 1 base, J lost 2 bases, and 10 bases stayed unmatched. This CDR3 is 17 amino acids long. The CDR3 coding sequence is TGCGCCAGCAGCTTGTTCGGGGCAGGGGGCGGAAACTATGGCTACACCTTC. Translating gives CASSLFGAGGGNYGYTF.

The genes are TRBV6-5 and TRBJ1-1; no reliable D call. The V gene's germline CDR1 is MNHEY and CDR2 SVGAGI. The CDR3 has 15 residues. Trimming took 0 bases from V and 1 from J, leaving 9 bases between them. The CDR3 DNA is TGTGCCAGCAGTTACTCTTCAGATAAGAACACTGAAGCTTTCTTT. Translated: CASSYSSDKNTEAFF.